This TCR beta chain emerged from a study of blood T cell repertoires in COVID-19. The wider study: Italy, Spain and the United States were the sources of the convalescent and acute COVID-19 samples. T cells, B-cell-depleted T cells, or PBMCs supplied cDNA or gDNA.

The CDR3 length is 16 residues. Germline CDR1 SGHNT, CDR2 YYREEE (reference sequence). Trimming cost V 0 bases and J 1 base, with 13 bases left between them. Repertoires were generated with immunoSEQ multiplex PCR, while TCRdb's copy carries only in-frame clones and drops some. The sample has some 96,000 clones, over 75% seen once. The chain has TRBV5-4 and TRBJ1-1, with a weak D call TRBD1 (5 bases). The sequence was collected from a man aged 55 to 70 with acute or convalescent COVID-19. Sequencing was carried out using peripheral blood. The CDR3 nucleotides read TGTGCCAGCAGCTTGGGGCCCCGGACAACGAACACTGAAGCTTTCTTT. Translating it yields CASSLGPRTTNTEAFF.